The 12 T cell receptor beta chains given below trace back to one sample, sequenced in a study of OX40 agonist ivuxolimab in advanced cancers. Only in-frame clones appear in the TCRdb table, and some are missing; sequencing was by immunoSEQ multiplex PCR. The data hold some 94,000 clones, with 90% to 97% observed a single time. The sequenced sample was CD4+ or CD8+ T cells sorted from blood, obtained in a trial of the OX40 agonist ivuxolimab. Every receptor here comes from an adult with an advanced solid tumor such as melanoma, head and neck, liver or kidney cancer.

The chain recombines TRBV5-6 with TRBJ2-7; tentative D call: TRBD2 (6 bases). The germline V gene encodes CDR1 SGHDT and CDR2 YYEEEE. The CDR3 sequence is 14 residues long. V was pared by 2 bases and J by 7 bases, with 16 bases between. The CDR3 sequence is CASSFDWREAEQYF. CDR3 coding DNA: TGTGCCAGCAGCTTTGACTGGCGGGAAGCTGAGCAGTACTTC.

V gene TRBV21-1 combines with J gene TRBJ1-4; the D call of TRBD1 is as the table states it, not checked on the DNA. TRBV21-1 is shown as a pseudogene. The CDR3 has 16 residues. CDR3 loop: CASSKGGLVYYEKLFF. The DNA of the CDR3 is TGTGCCAGCAGCAAAGGGGGCCTTGTTTATTACGAAAAACTGTTTTTT.

The J gene is TRBJ2-1, the V gene TRBV19, with TRBD1 matching over 7 bases. The V and J ends lost 11 bases and 6 bases, in that order; junction bases with no gene match: 13. The CDR3 loop spans 14 amino acids. Per germline, CDR1 LNHDA and CDR2 SQIVND (reference sequence). The CDR3 DNA follows: TGTGCCGCCTCAGACAGGGTTGGAGTCAATGAGCAGTTCTTC. This translates into CAASDRVGVNEQFF.

The chain joins TRBV14 to TRBJ2-5; 10 bases fit TRBD2. The CDR3 is made up of 17 amino acids. V was pared by 0 bases and J by 1 base, with 5 bases of the junction left unmatched. Looked up from germline, CDR1 is SGHDN and CDR2 is FVKESK. CDR3 sequence reads: CASSQDARLAGQETQYF. CDR3 nucleotides: TGTGCCAGCAGCCAAGATGCCCGACTAGCGGGCCAAGAGACCCAGTACTTC. Full variable domain (missing parts from reference TRBV14 and TRBJ2-5): EAGVTQFPSHSVIEKGQTVTLRCDPISGHDNLYWYRRVMGKEIKFLLHFVKESKQDESGMPNNRFLAERTGGTYSTLKVQPAELEDSGVYFCASSQDARLAGQETQYFGPGTRLLVL.

This clone was observed a handful of times. The chain combines TRBV7-3 with TRBJ2-5, with D possibly matching TRBD2 (5 bases). V lost 5 bases to trimming and J lost 0 bases, with 13 bases between them. CDR3 size: 15 residues. Germline assignment: CDR1 SGHTA and CDR2 FQGTGA. CDR3 sequence reads: CASSPSGRDQETQYF. The CDR3 coding sequence is TGTGCCAGCAGCCCCTCGGGAAGGGACCAAGAGACCCAGTACTTC.

The chain links TRBV15 to TRBJ2-5; 10 nucleotides line up with TRBD2. The germline gives CDR1 LNHNV, CDR2 YYDKDF (reference sequence). The CDR3 contains 15 residues. Unmatched junction bases numbered 12, after V lost 7 bases and J lost 7 bases. CDR3 sequence: CATKEGAGGPVTQYF. Here the CDR3 DNA reads TGTGCCACCAAAGAGGGAGCGGGGGGGCCGGTGACCCAGTACTTC.

The J gene is TRBJ2-1, the V gene TRBV9; tentative D call: TRBD2 (5 bases). Trimming removed 3 bases from V and 4 bases from J, with 14 bases in between. Germline CDR1 is SGDLS and CDR2 is YYNGEE. The CDR3 runs to 15 residues. The CDR3 DNA reads as TGTGCCAGCAGCGAAGGAAGCGGAGTTTACAATGAGCAGTTCTTC. It specifies CASSEGSGVYNEQFF.

This chain links TRBV7-9 with TRBJ2-7; maybe TRBD2 (6 bases). Germline lookup yields CDR1 SEHNR and CDR2 FQNEAQ (reference sequence). This CDR3 is 16 amino acids long. The V end was cut by 3 bases, the J end by 4 bases, with 19 bases between. As DNA, the CDR3 is TGTGCCAGCAGCTTGCCTCCGGGGCGGGGAACTTACGAGCAGTACTTC. It is translated as CASSLPPGRGTYEQYF.

This sequence joins TRBV27 and TRBJ2-5, with 13 bases fitting TRBD2. V lost 5 bases, J lost 5 bases, and 8 bases stayed unmatched. The CDR3 runs to 16 residues. Germline CDR1 is MNHEY and CDR2 is SMNVEV (reference sequence). This CDR3 reads CASSPLLAGGPETQYF. CDR3 DNA sequence: TGTGCCAGCAGTCCCTTACTAGCGGGAGGGCCCGAGACCCAGTACTTC.

CDR3 sequence: CASRFSDSSQETQYF. CDR3 DNA sequence: TGTGCCAGCAGATTTTCAGACAGCAGCCAAGAGACCCAGTACTTC. V is TRBV27 and J is TRBJ2-5, with D tentatively TRBD1 (5 bases). V gave up 6 bases and J gave up 1 base, with 15 bases separating them. CDR3 length: 15 amino acids. Per the germline V gene, CDR1 is MNHEY and CDR2 is SMNVEV (reference sequence).

V is TRBV5-6 and J is TRBJ2-5; 10 nucleotides line up with TRBD2. Germline V gives CDR1 SGHDT, CDR2 YYEEEE. CDR3 size: 17 residues. Trimming took 0 bases from V and 1 from J; bases not matched to a gene: 6. The CDR3 coding sequence is TGTGCCAGCAGCTTGGCGGAAGCGGGGGGGCTCCAAGAGACCCAGTACTTC. Translation gives CASSLAEAGGLQETQYF.

J is TRBJ2-4 and V is TRBV10-3; tentatively, D is TRBD1 or TRBD2 (5 bases each). V lost 0 bases and J 8 bases, leaving 14 bases between the germline ends. Per germline, CDR1 ENHRY and CDR2 SYGVKD. This CDR3 comprises 15 residues. CDR3 DNA: TGTGCCATCAGTGAGTCGCGAGGGGATCAGGACATTCAGTACTTC. It encodes CAISESRGDQDIQYF.